This T cell receptor (beta chain) was retrieved from a study of PD-1 blockade in classical Hodgkin lymphoma. Study-level background: Every 2 weeks, patients had 3 mg/kg nivolumab intravenously.

This CDR3 is built from 15 residues. Trimming took 5 bases from V and 0 from J, leaving 14 bases between them. CDR1 SEHNR and CDR2 FQNEAQ come from the germline V gene (reference sequence). Generated by immunoSEQ multiplex PCR, the TCRdb table keeps only in-frame clones and is missing some. The sample lists 11,000 to 15,000 clones; about 86% were seen once. Relapse was seen in all patients after autologous stem cell transplantation, and brentuximab vedotin exposure was variable. The chain recombines TRBV7-9 with TRBJ2-7, with D unclear. Sequenced here: peripheral blood mononuclear cells (PBMCs), sampled at baseline. The clonotype comes from a human donor with classical Hodgkin lymphoma. In DNA, the CDR3 is TGTGCCAGCAGCCCCTCGGGCAGGAGCTCCTACGAGCAGTACTTC. The encoded protein is CASSPSGRSSYEQYF.